This T cell receptor beta chain was obtained from a study of T cell changes during pregnancy in multiple sclerosis. Produced via immunoSEQ multiplex PCR; TCRdb's table is partial and in-frame only. The sample lists fewer than 45,000 clones, roughly 87% occurring once. The junction had 7 bases not matched to a gene; V was cut back by 1 base and J by 4 bases. Germline V gene lookup returns CDR1 MGHRA and CDR2 YSYEKL. The CDR3 sequence is 16 residues long. Sequenced material: CD8+ T cells from peripheral blood mononuclear cells, taken in the first trimester of pregnancy. This TCR came from a female donor with multiple sclerosis, enrolled in a pregnancy study. V usage is TRBV4-1 and J usage is TRBJ2-1; TRBD2 matches at 7 bases. The DNA of the CDR3 is TGCGCCAGCAGCCAAGGTGGGCAGGGACTATACAATGAGCAGTTCTTC. Amino acids: CASSQGGQGLYNEQFF.